This T cell receptor beta chain came from a study of blood T cell repertoires in COVID-19. Study context: Donors in the United States, Italy and Spain gave samples during acute or convalescent COVID-19. From T cells, B-cell-depleted T cells, or PBMCs came the material, which was cDNA or gDNA.

This CDR3 region has 16 residues. Germline assignment: CDR1 LNHDA and CDR2 SQIVND (reference sequence). Trimming stripped 3 bases from V and 0 bases from J, with 12 bases between. Original methodology: Scientists estimated how many nucleated cells there were by amplifying reference gene primers. Sequencing used immunoSEQ multiplex PCR; TCRdb keeps in-frame clones, though not all of them. The V and J calls and clone size come from that table; D and trimming were worked out from the DNA. This sample has a few hundred thousand clones, with approximately 85% found just once. The TCR sequence derives from an elderly man with acute or convalescent COVID-19. The V call is TRBV19, the J call TRBJ1-5; D might be TRBD1 (6 bases). The material sequenced was peripheral blood. The CDR3 here is CASSIGAGDSNQPQHF. The CDR3 DNA sequence: TGTGCCAGTAGTATTGGGGCAGGGGATAGCAATCAGCCCCAGCATTTT.